The rows below give T cell receptor beta chains drawn from one sample of a study of T cell repertoires in cytomegalovirus infection. TCRdb ran MiXCR on the reads and lists one entry per CDR3 protein. The repertoire includes some 180,000 distinct CDR3 sequences, about a sixth of them detected once, and around 25% sits in the top ten. Material: CD8+ T cells from PBMCs. These receptors came from a human donor in good health (CMV status not recorded). Some clones in this sample may be carry-over from other donors' samples. The CDR3 runs from the conserved cysteine through the conserved F or W. Each record gives: V gene, D gene, clone size, J gene, CDR3 protein, CDR3 DNA. A D gene is named only where the DNA matches it firmly. Some rows have no size entry. The others give once, few or many, or a class for an expanded clone.

>TRBV11-2|.|once|TRBJ2-5
CASSLVQWKETQYF
TGTGCCAGCAGCTTAGTTCAGTGGAAAGAGACCCAGTACTTC
>TRBV28|.|.|TRBJ1-5
CASRSDSYNQPQHF
TGTGCCAGCAGATCGGACAGTTACAATCAGCCCCAGCATTTT
>TRBV7-9|.|.|TRBJ1-5
CASSYPDSNQPQHF
TGTGCCAGCAGCTACCCGGATAGCAATCAGCCCCAGCATTTT
>TRBV12-3/TRBV12-4|TRBD2|few|TRBJ2-3
CASSSGTSGLDTQYF
TGTGCCAGCAGTTCCGGGACTAGCGGGTTGGATACGCAGTATTTT
>TRBV7-4|.|.|TRBJ2-7
CASSARRPGNSYEQYF
TGTGCCAGCAGCGCCAGGCGGCCAGGGAACTCCTACGAGCAGTACTTC
>TRBV20-1|.|.|TRBJ1-2
CSARALTLRGRDYGYTF
TGCAGTGCTAGAGCTCTCACCCTGAGAGGGCGAGACTATGGCTACACCTTC
>TRBV6-2/TRBV6-3|.|few|TRBJ1-1
CASSYSILQLNTEAFF
TGTGCCAGCAGTTACTCGATTTTGCAGTTGAACACTGAAGCTTTCTTT
>TRBV7-8|.|.|TRBJ1-1
CASSDPVLNTEAFF
TGTGCCAGCAGCGACCCCGTCTTGAACACTGAAGCTTTCTTT
>TRBV6-2/TRBV6-3|TRBD1|.|TRBJ2-1
CASSYNIPMGQGLNEQFF
TGTGCCAGCAGTTACAACATTCCGATGGGACAGGGTCTTAATGAGCAGTTCTTC
>TRBV4-3|.|.|TRBJ2-3
CASSQEGASKPLGTQYF
TGCGCCAGCAGCCAAGAAGGGGCCTCCAAGCCCCTAGGTACGCAGTATTTT
>TRBV28|.|few|TRBJ1-1
CAARQRNEAFF
TGTGCCGCCCGTCAACGGAATGAAGCTTTCTTT
>TRBV29-1|TRBD1|few|TRBJ2-1
CSVTTGGGSYNEQFF
TGCAGCGTGACGACAGGGGGAGGTAGTTACAATGAGCAGTTCTTC
>TRBV14|.|few|TRBJ2-5
CASSQDGAQETQYF
TGTGCCAGCAGCCAAGACGGAGCCCAAGAGACCCAGTACTTC
>TRBV6-5|.|.|TRBJ1-6
CASSSDPWGETYNSPLHF
TGTGCCAGCAGTTCCGACCCATGGGGGGAAACCTATAATTCACCCCTCCACTTT
>TRBV6-2/TRBV6-3|TRBD2|.|TRBJ2-2
CAIWTSGANTGELFF
TGTGCCATTTGGACTAGCGGTGCGAACACCGGGGAGCTGTTTTTT
>TRBV13|.|.|TRBJ2-7
CASSLREHQYF
TGTGCCAGCAGCTTAAGAGAACATCAGTACTTC
>TRBV28|TRBD1|.|TRBJ2-7
CASSLLGTDSYEQYF
TGTGCCAGCAGTTTACTCGGGACAGACTCCTACGAGCAGTACTTC
>TRBV6-2/TRBV6-3|TRBD2|.|TRBJ2-1
CASSSTSVYNEQFF
TGTGCCAGCAGTTCGACTAGCGTTTACAATGAGCAGTTCTTC
>TRBV20-1|.|.|TRBJ2-3
CSARVAGAGTDTQYF
TGCAGTGCTAGAGTGGCAGGGGCTGGCACAGATACGCAGTATTTT
>TRBV7-8|TRBD2|.|TRBJ2-2
CASSDGRPNTGELFF
TGTGCCAGCAGCGACGGGAGGCCTAACACCGGGGAGCTGTTTTTT
>TRBV7-9|.|many|TRBJ2-1
CASSPPERIYNEQFF
TGTGCCAGCAGCCCTCCCGAGAGGATCTACAATGAGCAGTTCTTC
>TRBV7-6|.|few|TRBJ2-7
CASSSVAGLRSSYEQYF
TGTGCCAGCAGCTCAGTAGCAGGCTTACGGAGCTCCTACGAGCAGTACTTC
>TRBV28|TRBD2|.|TRBJ2-7
CASTPGGGGSSYEQYF
TGTGCCAGCACCCCGGGGGGGGGAGGGAGCTCCTACGAGCAGTACTTC